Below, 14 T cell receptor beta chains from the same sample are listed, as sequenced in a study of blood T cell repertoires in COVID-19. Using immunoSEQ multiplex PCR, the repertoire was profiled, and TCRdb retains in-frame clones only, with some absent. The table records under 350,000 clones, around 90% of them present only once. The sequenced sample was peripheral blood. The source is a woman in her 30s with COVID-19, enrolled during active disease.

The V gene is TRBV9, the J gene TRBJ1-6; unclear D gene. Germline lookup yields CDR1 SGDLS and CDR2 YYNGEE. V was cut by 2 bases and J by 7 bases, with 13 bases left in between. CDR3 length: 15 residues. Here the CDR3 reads CASSVGGVGNSPLHF. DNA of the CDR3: TGTGCCAGCAGCGTTGGCGGGGTCGGGAATTCACCCCTCCACTTT. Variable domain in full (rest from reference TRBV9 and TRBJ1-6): DSGVTQTPKHLITATGQRVTLRCSPRSGDLSVYWYQQSLDQGLQFLIQYYNGEERAKGNILERFSAQQFPDLHSELNLSSLELGDSALYFCASSVGGVGNSPLHFGNGTRLTVT.

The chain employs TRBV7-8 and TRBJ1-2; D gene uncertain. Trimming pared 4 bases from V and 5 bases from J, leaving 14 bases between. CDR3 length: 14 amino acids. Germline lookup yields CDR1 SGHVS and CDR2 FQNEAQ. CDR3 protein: CASSSSMLSYGYTF. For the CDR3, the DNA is TGTGCCAGCAGCTCGTCCATGCTCAGTTATGGCTACACCTTC.

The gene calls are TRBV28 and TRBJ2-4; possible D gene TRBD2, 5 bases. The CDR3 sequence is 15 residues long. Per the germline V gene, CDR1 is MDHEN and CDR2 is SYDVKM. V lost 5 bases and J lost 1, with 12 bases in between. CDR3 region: CASSPPGGAKNIQYF. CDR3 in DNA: TGTGCCAGCAGTCCGCCAGGCGGGGCCAAAAACATTCAGTACTTC.

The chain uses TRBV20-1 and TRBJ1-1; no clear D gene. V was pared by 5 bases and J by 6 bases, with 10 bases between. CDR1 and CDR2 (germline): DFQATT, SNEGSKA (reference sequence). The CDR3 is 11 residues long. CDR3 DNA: TGCAGTGCTGAGGGAGGCCCTGAAGCTTTCTTT. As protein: CSAEGGPEAFF.

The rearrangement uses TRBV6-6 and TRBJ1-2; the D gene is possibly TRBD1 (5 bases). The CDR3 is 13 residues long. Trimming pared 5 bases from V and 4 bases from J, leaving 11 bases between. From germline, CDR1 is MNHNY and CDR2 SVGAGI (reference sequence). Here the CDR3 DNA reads TGTGCCAGCAGTCCCCAGGGAGGCTATGGCTACACCTTC. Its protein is CASSPQGGYGYTF.

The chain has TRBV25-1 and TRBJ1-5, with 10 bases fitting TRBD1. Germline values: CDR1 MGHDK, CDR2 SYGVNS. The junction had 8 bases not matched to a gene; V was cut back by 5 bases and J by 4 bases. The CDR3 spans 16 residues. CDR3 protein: CASSPRDRGRNQPQHF. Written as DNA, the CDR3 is TGTGCCAGCAGTCCCCGGGACAGGGGCCGGAATCAGCCCCAGCATTTT.

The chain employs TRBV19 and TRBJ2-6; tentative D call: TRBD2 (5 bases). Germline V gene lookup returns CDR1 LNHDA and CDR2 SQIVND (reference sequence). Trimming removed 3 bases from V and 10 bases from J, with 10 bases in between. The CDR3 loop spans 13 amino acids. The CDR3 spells CASSMGAANVLTF. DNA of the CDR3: TGTGCCAGTAGTATGGGAGCGGCAAACGTCCTGACTTTC.

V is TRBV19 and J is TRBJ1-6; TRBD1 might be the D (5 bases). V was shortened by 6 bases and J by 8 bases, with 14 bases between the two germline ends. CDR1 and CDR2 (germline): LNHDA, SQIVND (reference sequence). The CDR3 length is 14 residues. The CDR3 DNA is TGTGCCAGTAGCGTCCAGGGAGGTGATTCACCCCTCCACTTT. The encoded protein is CASSVQGGDSPLHF. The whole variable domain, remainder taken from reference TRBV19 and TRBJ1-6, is DGGITQSPKYLFRKEGQNVTLSCEQNLNHDAMYWYRQDPGQGLRLIYYSQIVNDFQKGDIAEGYSVSREKKESFPLTVTSAQKNPTAFYLCASSVQGGDSPLHFGNGTRLTVT.

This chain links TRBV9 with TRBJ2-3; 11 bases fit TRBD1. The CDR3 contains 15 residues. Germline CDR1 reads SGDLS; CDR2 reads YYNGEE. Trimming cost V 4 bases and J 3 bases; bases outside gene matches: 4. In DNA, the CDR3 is TGTGCCAGCAGCCGAGGGACAGGGGGAACAGATACGCAGTATTTT. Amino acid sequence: CASSRGTGGTDTQYF.

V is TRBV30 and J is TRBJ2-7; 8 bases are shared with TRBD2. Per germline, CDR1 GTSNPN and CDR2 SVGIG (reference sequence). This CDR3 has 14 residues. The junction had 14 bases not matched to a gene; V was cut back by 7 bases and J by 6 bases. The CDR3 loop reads CAFSSGTSVSEQYF. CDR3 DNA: TGTGCCTTCTCAAGTGGGACTAGTGTTTCCGAGCAGTACTTC.

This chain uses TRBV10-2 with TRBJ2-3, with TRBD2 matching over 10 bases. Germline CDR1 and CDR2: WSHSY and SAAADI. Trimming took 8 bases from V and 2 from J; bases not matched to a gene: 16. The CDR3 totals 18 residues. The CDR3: CASAILGGTSASTDTQYF. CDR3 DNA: TGCGCCAGCGCAATTCTTGGGGGGACTAGCGCCTCCACAGATACGCAGTATTTT.

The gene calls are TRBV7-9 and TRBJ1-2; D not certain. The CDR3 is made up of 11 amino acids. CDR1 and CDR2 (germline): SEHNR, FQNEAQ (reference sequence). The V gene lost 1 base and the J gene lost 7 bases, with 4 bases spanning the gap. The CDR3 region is CASSLGAGYTF. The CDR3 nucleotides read TGTGCCAGCAGCTTAGGCGCTGGCTACACCTTC.

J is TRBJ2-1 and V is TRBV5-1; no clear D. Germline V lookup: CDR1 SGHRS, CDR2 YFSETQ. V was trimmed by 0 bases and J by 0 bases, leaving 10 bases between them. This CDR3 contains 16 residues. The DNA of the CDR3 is TGCGCCAGCAGCTTGGTTGCGATCTACTCCTACAATGAGCAGTTCTTC. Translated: CASSLVAIYSYNEQFF.

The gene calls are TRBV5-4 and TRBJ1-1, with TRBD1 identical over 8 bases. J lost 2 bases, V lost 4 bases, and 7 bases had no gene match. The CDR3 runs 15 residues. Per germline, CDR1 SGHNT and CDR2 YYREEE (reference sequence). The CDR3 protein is CASSRWDRSNTEAFF. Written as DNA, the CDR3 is TGTGCCAGCAGCCGATGGGACAGGTCAAACACTGAAGCTTTCTTT. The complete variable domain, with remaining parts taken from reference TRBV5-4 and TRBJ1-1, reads ETGVTQSPTHLIKTRGQQVTLRCSSQSGHNTVSWYQQALGQGPQFIFQYYREEENGRGNFPPRFSGLQFPNYSSELNVNALELDDSALYLCASSRWDRSNTEAFFGQGTRLTVV.